The entry below gives a single T cell receptor (beta chain) sequence along with its context. Germline CDR1 reads SGHAT; CDR2 reads FQNNGV. The CDR3 length is 12 residues. Trimming took off 6 bases at V and 5 bases at J, with 9 bases between the two ends. The record originates from a study of blood T cell repertoires in COVID-19. Overall study: The cDNA or gDNA used as material had been derived from T cells, B-cell-depleted T cells, or PBMCs.

In the original analysis: Reference gene primer amplification gave estimated nucleated cell counts. TCRdb's copy holds only in-frame clones and misses some; the assay was immunoSEQ multiplex PCR. D and trimming were read from the DNA, whereas the V and J calls and clone size are those reported in that table. The sample consists of around 300,000 clones, about 87% of them appearing once. The cohort comprised adults aged 18 to 89 years residing in about 25 US areas. Source material: PBMCs or T cells enriched from blood (not recorded which). The sequence was collected from a woman aged 45-60 years who had recovered from COVID-19. This chain connects TRBV11-2 to TRBJ2-3; D gene ambiguous. DNA of the CDR3: TGTGCCAGCAGACACCTCGAAGATACGCAGTATTTT. Amino acid sequence: CASRHLEDTQYF.